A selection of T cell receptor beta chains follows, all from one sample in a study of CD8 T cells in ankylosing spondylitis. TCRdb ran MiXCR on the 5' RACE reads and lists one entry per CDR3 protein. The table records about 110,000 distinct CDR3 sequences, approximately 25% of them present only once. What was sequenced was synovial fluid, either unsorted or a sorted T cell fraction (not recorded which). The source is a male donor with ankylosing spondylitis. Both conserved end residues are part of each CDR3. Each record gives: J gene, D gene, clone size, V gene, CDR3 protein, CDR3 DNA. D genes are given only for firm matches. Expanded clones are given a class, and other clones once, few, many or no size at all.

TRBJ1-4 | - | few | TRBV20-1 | CSARKGSGDEKLFF | TGCAGTGCTAGAAAGGGGTCCGGTGATGAAAAACTGTTTTTT
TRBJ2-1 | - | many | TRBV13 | CASSPGGDEQFF | TGTGCCAGCAGCCCCGGTGGGGATGAGCAGTTCTTC
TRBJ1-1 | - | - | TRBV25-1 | CASSDPLWGWGTEAFF | TGTGCCAGCAGTGATCCACTTTGGGGTTGGGGTACTGAAGCTTTCTTT
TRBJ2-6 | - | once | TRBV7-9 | CASSLGRGSSGANVLTF | TGTGCCAGCAGCTTAGGTCGAGGGTCCTCTGGGGCCAACGTCCTGACTTTC
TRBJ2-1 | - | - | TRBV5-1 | CASSLGGTSYNEQFF | TGCGCCAGCAGCTTGGGCGGGACATCCTACAATGAGCAGTTCTTC
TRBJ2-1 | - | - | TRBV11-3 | CASTSGRSNNEQFF | TGTGCCAGCACCTCGGGGCGGTCAAACAATGAGCAGTTCTTC
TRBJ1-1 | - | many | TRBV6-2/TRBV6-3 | CASSLSQGLYTEAFF | TGTGCCAGCAGTTTATCGCAGGGACTTTACACTGAAGCTTTCTTT
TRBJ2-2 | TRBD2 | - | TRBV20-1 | CSAMREYTGELFF | TGCAGTGCTATGCGGGAGTACACCGGGGAGCTGTTTTTT
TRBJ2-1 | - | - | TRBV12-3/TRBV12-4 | CASSLWGRDEQFF | TGTGCCAGCAGTTTGTGGGGGCGGGATGAGCAGTTCTTC
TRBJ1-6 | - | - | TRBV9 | CASSVDPTGGLLDSPLHF | TGTGCCAGCAGCGTAGATCCGACAGGCGGACTTTTGGATTCACCCCTCCACTTT
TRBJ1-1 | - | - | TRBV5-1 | CASSFGWNTEAFF | TGCGCCAGCAGCTTTGGGTGGAACACTGAAGCTTTCTTT